This T cell receptor (beta chain) was recovered during a study of blood T cells in healthy people across ages. V lost 0 bases, J lost 7 bases, and 12 bases lay in between. CDR1 MNHEY and CDR2 SMNVEV come from the germline V gene (reference sequence). This CDR3 is 14 amino acids long. Alongside a J-beta primer mix, a sample-barcoded 5' primer served in a second PCR lasting about 6 to 12 cycles. TCRdb ran MiXCR on the 5' RACE reads and lists one entry per CDR3 protein. The data hold hundreds of thousands of distinct CDR3 sequences, with around 42% observed a single time. The authors drew about 9.5 milliliters of peripheral blood from each donor. Whenever a sample was processed, at least 6 million PBMCs were isolated.

The rearrangement joins TRBV27 to TRBJ1-2; tentatively, D is TRBD1 (5 bases). The sample comprised blood. The source of this sequence is a man aged 55 to 70 in good health. This chain's CDR3 is CASSLSHRRGGYTF. CDR3 in DNA: TGTGCCAGCAGTTTATCCCACAGGAGGGGTGGCTACACCTTC.